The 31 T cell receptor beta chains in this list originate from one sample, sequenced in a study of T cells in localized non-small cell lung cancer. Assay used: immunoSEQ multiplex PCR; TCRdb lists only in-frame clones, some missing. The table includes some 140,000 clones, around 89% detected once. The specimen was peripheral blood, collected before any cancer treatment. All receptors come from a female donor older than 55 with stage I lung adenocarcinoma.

CDR3 sequence: CASIRLAGGGEQYF. The CDR3 bases are TGTGCCAGCATTCGTCTAGCGGGAGGGGGCGAGCAGTACTTC. This chain uses TRBV27 with TRBJ2-7, with TRBD2 matching over 12 bases. Germline V gene data show CDR1 as MNHEY and CDR2 as SMNVEV (reference sequence). V was pared by 7 bases and J by 6 bases, with 7 bases of the junction left unmatched. This CDR3 has 14 residues.

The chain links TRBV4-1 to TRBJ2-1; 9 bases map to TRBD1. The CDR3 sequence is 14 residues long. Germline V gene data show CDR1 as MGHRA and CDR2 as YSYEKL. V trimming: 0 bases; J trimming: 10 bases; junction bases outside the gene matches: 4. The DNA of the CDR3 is TGCGCCAGCAGCCAAGACGGACAGGGGAGCGAGCAGTTCTTC. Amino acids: CASSQDGQGSEQFF.

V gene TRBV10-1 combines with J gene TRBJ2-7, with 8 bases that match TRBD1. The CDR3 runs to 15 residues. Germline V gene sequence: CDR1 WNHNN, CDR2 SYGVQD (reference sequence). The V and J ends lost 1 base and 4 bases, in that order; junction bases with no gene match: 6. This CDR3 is CASSEFRTGPYEQYF. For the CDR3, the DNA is TGCGCCAGCAGTGAGTTCAGGACAGGGCCTTACGAGCAGTACTTC.

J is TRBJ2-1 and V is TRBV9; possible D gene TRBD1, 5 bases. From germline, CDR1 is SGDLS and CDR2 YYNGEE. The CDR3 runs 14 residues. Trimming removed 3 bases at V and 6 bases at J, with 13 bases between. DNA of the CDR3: TGTGCCAGCAGCGGGGGCTCTCCCCTCAATGAGCAGTTCTTC. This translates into CASSGGSPLNEQFF.

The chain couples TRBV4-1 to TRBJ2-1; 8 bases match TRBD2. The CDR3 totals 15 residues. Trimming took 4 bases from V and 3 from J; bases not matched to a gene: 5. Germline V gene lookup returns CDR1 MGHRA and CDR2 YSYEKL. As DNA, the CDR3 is TGCGCCAGCAGCCGAGTACTAGCGGACTACAATGAGCAGTTCTTC. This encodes CASSRVLADYNEQFF.

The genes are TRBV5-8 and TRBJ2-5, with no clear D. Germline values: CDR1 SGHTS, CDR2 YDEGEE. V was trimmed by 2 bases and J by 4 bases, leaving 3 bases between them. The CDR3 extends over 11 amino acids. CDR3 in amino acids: CASSLLETQYF. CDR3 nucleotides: TGTGCCAGCAGCTTACTAGAGACCCAGTACTTC.

CDR3 DNA: TGTGCCAGCAGCCCCTTGAACCCCTACGAGCAGTACTTC. Translation gives CASSPLNPYEQYF. The rearrangement joins TRBV14 to TRBJ2-7; D remains ambiguous. The CDR3 runs 13 residues. The germline CDR1 and CDR2 sequences are SGHDN and FVKESK. V gave up 4 bases and J gave up 2 bases, with 9 bases separating them.

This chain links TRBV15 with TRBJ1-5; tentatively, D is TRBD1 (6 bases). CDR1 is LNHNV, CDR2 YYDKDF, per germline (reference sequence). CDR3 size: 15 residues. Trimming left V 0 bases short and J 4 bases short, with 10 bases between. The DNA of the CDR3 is TGTGCCACCAGCAGAGATTGGGGGGCTAATCAGCCCCAGCATTTT. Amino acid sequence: CATSRDWGANQPQHF.

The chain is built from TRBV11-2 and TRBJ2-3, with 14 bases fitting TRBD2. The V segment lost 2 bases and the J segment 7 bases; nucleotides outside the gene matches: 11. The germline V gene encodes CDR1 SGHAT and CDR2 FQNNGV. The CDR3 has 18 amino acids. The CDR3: CASSLKRGTSGSFYTQYF. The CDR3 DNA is TGTGCCAGCAGCTTAAAACGAGGGACTAGCGGGAGTTTCTATACGCAGTATTTT.

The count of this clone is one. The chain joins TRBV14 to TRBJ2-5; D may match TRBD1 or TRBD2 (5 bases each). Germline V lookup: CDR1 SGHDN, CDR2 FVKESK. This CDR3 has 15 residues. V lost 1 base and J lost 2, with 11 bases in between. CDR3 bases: TGTGCCAGCAGCCAAGTTCAGGGACCACAAGAGACCCAGTACTTC. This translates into CASSQVQGPQETQYF.

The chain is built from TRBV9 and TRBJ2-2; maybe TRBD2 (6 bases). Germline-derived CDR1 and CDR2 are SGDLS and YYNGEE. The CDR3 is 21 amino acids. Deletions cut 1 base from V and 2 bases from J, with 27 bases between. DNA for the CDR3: TGTGCCAGCAGCGTAATTTCTTCGGGTGTGGCGGGACGACATAACACCGGGGAGCTGTTTTTT. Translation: CASSVISSGVAGRHNTGELFF.

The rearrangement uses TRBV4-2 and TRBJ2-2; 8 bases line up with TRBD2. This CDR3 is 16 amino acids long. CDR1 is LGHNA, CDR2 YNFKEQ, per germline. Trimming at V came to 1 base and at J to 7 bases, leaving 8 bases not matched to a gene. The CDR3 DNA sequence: TGTGCCAGCAGCCAAGCTACAGCGGGAGAGAACGGGGAGCTGTTTTTT. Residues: CASSQATAGENGELFF.

Here the CDR3 DNA reads TGTGCCACCTCCCCCGCCGCGGACACCAAAAACATTCAGTACTTC. This codes for CATSPAADTKNIQYF. The chain recombines TRBV27 with TRBJ2-4; TRBD1 might be the D (5 bases). The CDR3 is 15 residues long. The V end was cut by 10 bases, the J end by 2 bases, with 18 bases between. Per the germline V gene, CDR1 is MNHEY and CDR2 is SMNVEV (reference sequence).

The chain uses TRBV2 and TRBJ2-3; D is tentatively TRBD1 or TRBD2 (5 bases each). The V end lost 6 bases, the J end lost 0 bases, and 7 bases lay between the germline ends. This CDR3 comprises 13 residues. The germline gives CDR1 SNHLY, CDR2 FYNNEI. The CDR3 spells CASSRDSTDTQYF. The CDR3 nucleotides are TGTGCCAGCAGCCGGGACAGCACAGATACGCAGTATTTT. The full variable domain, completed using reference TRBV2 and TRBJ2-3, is EPEVTQTPSHQVTQMGQEVILRCVPISNHLYFYWYRQILGQKVEFLVSFYNNEISEKSEIFDDQFSVERPDGSNFTLKIRSTKLEDSAMYFCASSRDSTDTQYFGPGTRLTVL.

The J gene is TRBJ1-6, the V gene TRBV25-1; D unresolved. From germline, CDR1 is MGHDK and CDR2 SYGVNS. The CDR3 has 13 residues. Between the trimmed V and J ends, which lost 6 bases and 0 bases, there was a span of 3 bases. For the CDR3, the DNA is TGTGCCAGCAGCAGCTCCTATAATTCACCCCTCCACTTT. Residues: CASSSSYNSPLHF.

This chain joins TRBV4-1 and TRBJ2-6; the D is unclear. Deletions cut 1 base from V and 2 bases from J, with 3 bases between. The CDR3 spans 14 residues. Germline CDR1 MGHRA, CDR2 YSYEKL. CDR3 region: CASSQGPGANVLTF. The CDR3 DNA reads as TGCGCCAGCAGCCAAGGGCCTGGGGCCAACGTCCTGACTTTC.

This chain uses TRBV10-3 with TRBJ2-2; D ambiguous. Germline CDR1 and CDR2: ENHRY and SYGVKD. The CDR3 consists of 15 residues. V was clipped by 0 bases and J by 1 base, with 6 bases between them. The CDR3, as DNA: TGTGCCATCAGTGAGTCGTCAGGGAACACCGGGGAGCTGTTTTTT. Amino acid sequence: CAISESSGNTGELFF.

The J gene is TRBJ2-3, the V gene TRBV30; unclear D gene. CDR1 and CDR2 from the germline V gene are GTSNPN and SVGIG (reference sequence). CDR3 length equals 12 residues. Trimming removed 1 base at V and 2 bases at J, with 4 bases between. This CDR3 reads CAWSAVTDTQYF. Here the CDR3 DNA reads TGTGCCTGGAGTGCCGTCACAGATACGCAGTATTTT.

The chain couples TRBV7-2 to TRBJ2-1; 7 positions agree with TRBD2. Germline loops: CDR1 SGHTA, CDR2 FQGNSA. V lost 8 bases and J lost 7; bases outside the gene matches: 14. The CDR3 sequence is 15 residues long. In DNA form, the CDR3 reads TGTGCCAGCCTATCGGGGAGGGGAGTTAAGAATGAGCAGTTCTTC. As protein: CASLSGRGVKNEQFF.

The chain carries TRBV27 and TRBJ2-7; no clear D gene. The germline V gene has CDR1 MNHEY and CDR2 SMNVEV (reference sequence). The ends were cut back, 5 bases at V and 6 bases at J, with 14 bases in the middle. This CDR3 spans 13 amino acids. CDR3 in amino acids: CASSLKGQSEQYF. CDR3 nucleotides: TGTGCCAGCAGTCTCAAGGGTCAGAGCGAGCAGTACTTC.

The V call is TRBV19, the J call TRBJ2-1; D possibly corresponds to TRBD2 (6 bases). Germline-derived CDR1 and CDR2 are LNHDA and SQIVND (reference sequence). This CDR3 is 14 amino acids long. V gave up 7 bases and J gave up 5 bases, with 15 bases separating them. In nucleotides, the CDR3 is TGTGCCAGTACCACTATCGGGGGAAACAATGAGCAGTTCTTC. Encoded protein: CASTTIGGNNEQFF.

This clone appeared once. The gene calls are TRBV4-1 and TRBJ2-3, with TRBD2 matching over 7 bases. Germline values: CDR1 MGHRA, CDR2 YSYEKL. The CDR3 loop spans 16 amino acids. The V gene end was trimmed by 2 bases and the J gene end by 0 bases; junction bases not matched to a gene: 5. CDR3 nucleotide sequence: TGCGCCAGCAGCCAACTAGCGGTGGGTAGCACAGATACGCAGTATTTT. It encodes CASSQLAVGSTDTQYF.

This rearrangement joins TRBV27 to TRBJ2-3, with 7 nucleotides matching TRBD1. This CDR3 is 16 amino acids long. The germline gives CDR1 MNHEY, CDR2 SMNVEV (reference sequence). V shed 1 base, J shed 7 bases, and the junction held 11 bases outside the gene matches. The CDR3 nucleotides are TGTGCCAGCAGTTTATTCCGGACAGGAAGTGGAAATACGCAGTATTTT. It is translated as CASSLFRTGSGNTQYF.

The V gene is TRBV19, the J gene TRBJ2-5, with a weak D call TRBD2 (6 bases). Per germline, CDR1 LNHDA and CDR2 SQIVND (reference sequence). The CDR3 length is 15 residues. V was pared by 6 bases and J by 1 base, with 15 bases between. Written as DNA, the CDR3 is TGTGCCAGTAGCCGGGGCGGGGACCCCCAAGAGACCCAGTACTTC. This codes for CASSRGGDPQETQYF.

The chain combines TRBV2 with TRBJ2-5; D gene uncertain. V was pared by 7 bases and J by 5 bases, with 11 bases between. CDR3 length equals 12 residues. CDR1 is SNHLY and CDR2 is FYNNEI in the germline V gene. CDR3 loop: CASNGVWETQYF. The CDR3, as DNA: TGTGCCAGCAATGGAGTTTGGGAGACCCAGTACTTC.

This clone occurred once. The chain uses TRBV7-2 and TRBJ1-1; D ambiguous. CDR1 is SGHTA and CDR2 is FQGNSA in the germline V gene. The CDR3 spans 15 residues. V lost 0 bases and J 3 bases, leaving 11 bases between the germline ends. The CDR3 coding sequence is TGTGCCAGCAGCTTAGCCGGATTAGTCTACACTGAAGCTTTCTTT. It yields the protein CASSLAGLVYTEAFF. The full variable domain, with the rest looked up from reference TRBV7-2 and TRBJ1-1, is GAGVSQSPSNKVTEKGKDVELRCDPISGHTALYWYRQSLGQGLEFLIYFQGNSAPDKSGLPSDRFSAERTGGSVSTLTIQRTQQEDSAVYLCASSLAGLVYTEAFFGQGTRLTVV.

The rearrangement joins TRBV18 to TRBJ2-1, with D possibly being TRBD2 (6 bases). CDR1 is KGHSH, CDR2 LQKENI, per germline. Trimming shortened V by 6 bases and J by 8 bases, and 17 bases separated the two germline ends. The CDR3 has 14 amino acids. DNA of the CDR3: TGTGCCAGCTCCGGGACTCCTCGGGGTGATGAGCAGTTCTTC. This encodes CASSGTPRGDEQFF.

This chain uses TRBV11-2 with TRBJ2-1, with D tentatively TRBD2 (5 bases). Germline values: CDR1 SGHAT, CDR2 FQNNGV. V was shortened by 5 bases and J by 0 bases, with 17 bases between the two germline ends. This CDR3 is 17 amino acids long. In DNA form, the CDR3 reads TGTGCCAGCAGCATTAGCTCTGGACTTTACTCCTACAATGAGCAGTTCTTC. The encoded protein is CASSISSGLYSYNEQFF.

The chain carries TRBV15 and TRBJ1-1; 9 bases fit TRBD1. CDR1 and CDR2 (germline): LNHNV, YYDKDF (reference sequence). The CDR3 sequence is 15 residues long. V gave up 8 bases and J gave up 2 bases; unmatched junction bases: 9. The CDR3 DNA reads TGTGCCACCGGGACAGGGCTGTTTGGAAACACTGAAGCTTTCTTT. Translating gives CATGTGLFGNTEAFF.

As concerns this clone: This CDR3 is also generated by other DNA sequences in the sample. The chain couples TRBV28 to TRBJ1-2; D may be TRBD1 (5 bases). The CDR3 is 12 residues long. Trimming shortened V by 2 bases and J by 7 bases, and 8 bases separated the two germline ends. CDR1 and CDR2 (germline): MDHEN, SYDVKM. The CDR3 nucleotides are TGTGCCAGCAGTTTACAGGGTGGTGGCTACACCTTC. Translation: CASSLQGGGYTF.

The CDR3 DNA reads TGTGCCAGCAGTTGGGGCAGGCTGGCTGAAGCTTTCTTT. Its protein is CASSWGRLAEAFF. The chain links TRBV6-1 to TRBJ1-1; D is perhaps TRBD1 (5 bases). Trimming took 5 bases from V and 6 from J, leaving 13 bases between them. The V gene's germline CDR1 is MNHNS and CDR2 SASEGT. The length of the CDR3 is 13 residues.